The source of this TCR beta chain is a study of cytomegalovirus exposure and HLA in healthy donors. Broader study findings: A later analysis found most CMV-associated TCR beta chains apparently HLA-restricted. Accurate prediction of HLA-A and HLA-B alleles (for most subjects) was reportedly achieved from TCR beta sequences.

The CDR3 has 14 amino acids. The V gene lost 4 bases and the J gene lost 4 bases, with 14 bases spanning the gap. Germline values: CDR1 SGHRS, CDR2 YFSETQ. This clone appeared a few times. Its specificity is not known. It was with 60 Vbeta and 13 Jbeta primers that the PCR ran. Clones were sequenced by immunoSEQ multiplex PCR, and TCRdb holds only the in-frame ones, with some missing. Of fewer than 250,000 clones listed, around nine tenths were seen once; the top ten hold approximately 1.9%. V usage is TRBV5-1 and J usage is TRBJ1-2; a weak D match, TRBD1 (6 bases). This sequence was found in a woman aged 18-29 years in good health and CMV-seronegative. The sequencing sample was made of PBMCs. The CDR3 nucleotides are TGCGCCAGCAGCCCGGGGGGGGGCACCTATGGCTACACCTTC. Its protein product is CASSPGGGTYGYTF.